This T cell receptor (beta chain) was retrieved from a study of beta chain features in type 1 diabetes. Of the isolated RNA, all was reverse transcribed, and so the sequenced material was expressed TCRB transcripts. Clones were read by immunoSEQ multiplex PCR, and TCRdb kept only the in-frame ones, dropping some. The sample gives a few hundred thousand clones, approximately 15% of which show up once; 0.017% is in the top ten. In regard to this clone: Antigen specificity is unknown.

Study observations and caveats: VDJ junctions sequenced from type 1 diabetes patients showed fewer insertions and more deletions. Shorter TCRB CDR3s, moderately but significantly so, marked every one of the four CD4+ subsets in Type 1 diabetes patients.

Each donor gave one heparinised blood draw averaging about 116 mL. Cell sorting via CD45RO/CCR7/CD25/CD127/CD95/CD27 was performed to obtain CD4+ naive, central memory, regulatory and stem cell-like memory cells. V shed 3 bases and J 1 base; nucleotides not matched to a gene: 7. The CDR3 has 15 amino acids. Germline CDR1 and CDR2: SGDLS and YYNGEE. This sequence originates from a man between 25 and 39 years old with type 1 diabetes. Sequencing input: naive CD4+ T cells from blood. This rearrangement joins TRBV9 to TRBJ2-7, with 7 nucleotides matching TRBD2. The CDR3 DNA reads TGTGCCAGCAGCGGCACACTAGCGTCGTCCTACGAGCAGTACTTC. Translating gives CASSGTLASSYEQYF.